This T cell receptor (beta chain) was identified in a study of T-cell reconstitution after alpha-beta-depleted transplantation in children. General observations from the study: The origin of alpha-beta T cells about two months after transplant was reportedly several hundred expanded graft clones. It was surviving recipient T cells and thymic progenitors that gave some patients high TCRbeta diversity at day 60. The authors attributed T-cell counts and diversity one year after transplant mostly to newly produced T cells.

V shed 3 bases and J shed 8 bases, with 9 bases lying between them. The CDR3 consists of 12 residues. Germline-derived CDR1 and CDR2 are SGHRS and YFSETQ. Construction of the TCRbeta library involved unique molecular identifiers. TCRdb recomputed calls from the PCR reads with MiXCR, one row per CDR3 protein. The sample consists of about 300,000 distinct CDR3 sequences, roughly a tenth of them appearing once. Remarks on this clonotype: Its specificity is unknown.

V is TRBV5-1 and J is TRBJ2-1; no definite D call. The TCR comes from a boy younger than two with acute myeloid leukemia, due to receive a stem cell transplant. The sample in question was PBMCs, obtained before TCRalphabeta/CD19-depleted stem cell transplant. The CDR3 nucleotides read TGCGCCAGCAGCTCCCATCTGGATGAGCAGTTCTTC. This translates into CASSSHLDEQFF.